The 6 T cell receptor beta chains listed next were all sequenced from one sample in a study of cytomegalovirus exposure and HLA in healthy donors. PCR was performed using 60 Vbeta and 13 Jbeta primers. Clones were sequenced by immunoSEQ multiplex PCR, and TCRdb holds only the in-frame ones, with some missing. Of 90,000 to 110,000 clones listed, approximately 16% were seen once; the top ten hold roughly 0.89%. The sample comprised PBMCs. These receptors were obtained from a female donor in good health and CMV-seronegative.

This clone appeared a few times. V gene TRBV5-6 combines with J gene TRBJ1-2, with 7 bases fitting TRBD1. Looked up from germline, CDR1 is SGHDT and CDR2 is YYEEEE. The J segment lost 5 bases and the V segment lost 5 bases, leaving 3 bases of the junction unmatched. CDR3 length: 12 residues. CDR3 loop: CASSRQGYGYTF. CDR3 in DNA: TGTGCCAGCAGTCGACAGGGATATGGCTACACCTTC.

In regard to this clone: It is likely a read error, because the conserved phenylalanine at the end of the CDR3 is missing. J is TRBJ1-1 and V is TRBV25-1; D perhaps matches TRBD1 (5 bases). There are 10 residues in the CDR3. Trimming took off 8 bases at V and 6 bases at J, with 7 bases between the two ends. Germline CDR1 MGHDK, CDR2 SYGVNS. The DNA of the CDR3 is TGTGCCAGCGGGGGGGCTGAAGCTTTCCTT. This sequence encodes CASGGAEAFL.

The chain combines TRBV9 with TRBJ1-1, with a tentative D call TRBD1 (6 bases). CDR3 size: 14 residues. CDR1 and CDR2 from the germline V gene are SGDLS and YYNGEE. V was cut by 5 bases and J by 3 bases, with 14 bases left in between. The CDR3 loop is CASSSQGYDTEAFF. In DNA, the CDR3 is TGTGCCAGCAGTTCGCAGGGGTACGACACTGAAGCTTTCTTT.

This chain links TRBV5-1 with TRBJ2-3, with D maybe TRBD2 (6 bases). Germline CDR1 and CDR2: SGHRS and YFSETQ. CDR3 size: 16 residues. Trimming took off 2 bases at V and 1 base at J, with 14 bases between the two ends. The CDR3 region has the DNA TGCGCCAGCAGCTTTGGCGGGGCCACCGGCACAGATACGCAGTATTTT. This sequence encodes CASSFGGATGTDTQYF.

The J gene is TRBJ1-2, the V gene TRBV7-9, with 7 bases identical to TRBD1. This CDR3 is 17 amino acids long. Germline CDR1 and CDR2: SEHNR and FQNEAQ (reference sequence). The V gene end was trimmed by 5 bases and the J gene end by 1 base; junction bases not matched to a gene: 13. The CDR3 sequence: CASSTTPTGLRNYGYTF. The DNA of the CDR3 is TGTGCCAGCAGCACAACCCCGACAGGGCTTCGTAACTATGGCTACACCTTC.

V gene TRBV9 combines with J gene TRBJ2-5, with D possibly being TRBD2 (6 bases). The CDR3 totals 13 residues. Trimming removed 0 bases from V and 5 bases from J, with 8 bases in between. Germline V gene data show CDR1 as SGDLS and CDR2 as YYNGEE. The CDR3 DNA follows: TGTGCCAGCAGCGTAGGGGGGAGGGAGACCCAGTACTTC. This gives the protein CASSVGGRETQYF.